These T cell receptor beta chains were read from a single sample in a study of regulatory T cells in long-lasting Graves disease. One entry per CDR3 protein results from TCRdb running MiXCR on the multiplex PCR reads. This sample has 300,000 to 500,000 distinct CDR3 sequences, with less than 25% found just once. Sequenced here: peripheral blood mononuclear cells (PBMCs), sampled when the disease was refractory, from a patient treated with antithyroid drugs. Receptor source: a female donor with Graves disease. Both conserved end residues are part of each CDR3. The D gene is left open where the match is weak. Rows may omit the clone size; those that give it use once, few, many or a size class.

D gene	V gene	clone size	J gene	CDR3 protein	CDR3 DNA
NA	TRBV20-1	few	TRBJ1-2	CSASGDGYTF	TGCAGTGCTAGTGGGGATGGCTACACCTTC
NA	TRBV14	few	TRBJ1-3	CASSQQFEATGNTIYF	TGTGCCAGCAGCCAGCAATTCGAGGCAACTGGAAACACCATATATTTT
NA	TRBV2	many	TRBJ2-7	CASKGTNYEQYF	TGTGCCAGCAAGGGAACTAACTACGAGCAGTACTTC
NA	TRBV6-2/TRBV6-3	many	TRBJ1-1	CASSYPGEAFF	TGTGCCAGCAGTTACCCCGGTGAAGCTTTCTTT
NA	TRBV18	NA	TRBJ2-6	CASSPIQDSGANVLTF	TGTGCCAGCTCACCAATTCAAGACTCTGGGGCCAACGTCCTGACTTTC
NA	TRBV2	many	TRBJ1-5	CASSQGQTVRQPQHF	TGTGCCAGCAGCCAGGGGCAGACAGTGAGGCAGCCCCAGCATTTT
NA	TRBV24-1	few	TRBJ1-2	CATSDYTVNYGYTF	TGTGCCACCAGTGACTATACAGTAAACTATGGCTACACCTTC
TRBD1	TRBV28	many	TRBJ2-6	CASGTGGAGANVLTF	TGTGCCAGCGGGACAGGGGGCGCTGGGGCCAACGTCCTGACTTTC
NA	TRBV27	NA	TRBJ2-7	CASSLGDPRLSYEQYF	TGTGCCAGCAGTTTAGGGGACCCACGACTCTCCTACGAGCAGTACTTC
NA	TRBV3-1	few	TRBJ2-7	CASSQEADVNEQYF	TGTGCCAGCAGCCAAGAGGCGGACGTCAACGAGCAGTACTTC
NA	TRBV7-2	NA	TRBJ2-7	CASSLAEGVHEQYF	TGTGCCAGCAGCTTAGCCGAGGGGGTCCACGAGCAGTACTTC
TRBD1	TRBV6-5	many	TRBJ1-1	CASSSRTGFTEAFF	TGTGCCAGCAGTTCCAGGACAGGGTTCACTGAAGCTTTCTTT
NA	TRBV29-1	NA	TRBJ1-1	CSAHGSKREGFF	TGCAGCGCTCACGGGTCAAAGCGGGAAGGTTTCTTT
NA	TRBV2	NA	TRBJ2-5	CASSEFQEAQYF	TGTGCCAGCAGTGAATTCCAAGAGGCCCAGTACTTC
TRBD2	TRBV7-9	NA	TRBJ2-7	CASSPRLAGAPYEQYF	TGTGCCAGCAGCCCCAGACTAGCGGGAGCTCCCTACGAGCAGTACTTC
NA	TRBV28	many	TRBJ2-7	CASSFPGVSYEQYF	TGTGCCAGCAGTTTCCCAGGGGTTTCCTACGAGCAGTACTTC
NA	TRBV7-8	many	TRBJ1-1	CATSTIQGNTEAFF	TGTGCCACCAGTACGATACAGGGGAACACTGAAGCTTTCTTT
NA	TRBV11-2	NA	TRBJ2-5	CASSFGDTTSSEYF	TGTGCCAGCAGCTTCGGGGACACAACTAGTTCGGAGTACTTC